These 5 T cell receptor beta chains share one sample of origin, sequenced in a study of cytomegalovirus exposure and HLA in healthy donors. This PCR relied on a set of 60 Vbeta primers and 13 Jbeta primers. Here immunoSEQ multiplex PCR was the method, and the copy in TCRdb shows in-frame clones only, minus some. The sample has 240,000 or so clones, around 76% seen once. The sample consisted of PBMCs. The receptor source for this set is a middle-aged woman in good health and CMV-seropositive.

The chain uses TRBV25-1 and TRBJ1-1; D call uncertain. This CDR3 has 14 amino acids. V lost 1 base and J 0 bases, leaving 6 bases between the germline ends. Germline CDR1 and CDR2: MGHDK and SYGVNS. The CDR3 sequence: CASSELGVNTEAFF. DNA of the CDR3: TGTGCCAGCAGTGAATTGGGAGTGAACACTGAAGCTTTCTTT.

V and J are TRBV5-1 and TRBJ1-5, with 7 positions matching TRBD1. V dropped 4 bases and J dropped 7; count of bases not matched to a gene: 8. Germline V gene lookup returns CDR1 SGHRS and CDR2 YFSETQ. The CDR3 runs 14 residues. DNA of the CDR3: TGCGCCAGCAGCACCGACAGGGCCTACCAGCCCCAGCATTTT. Translating gives CASSTDRAYQPQHF.

This clone was recorded only once. V gene TRBV7-2 combines with J gene TRBJ2-7; 7 positions agree with TRBD1. Per germline, CDR1 SGHTA and CDR2 FQGNSA. V gave up 4 bases and J gave up 3 bases; unmatched junction bases: 3. CDR3 size: 13 residues. As DNA, the CDR3 is TGTGCCAGCAGCTCCGACAGGGTCTACGAGCAGTACTTC. Protein product: CASSSDRVYEQYF. The full variable domain, its missing parts supplied by reference TRBV7-2 and TRBJ2-7, is GAGVSQSPSNKVTEKGKDVELRCDPISGHTALYWYRQSLGQGLEFLIYFQGNSAPDKSGLPSDRFSAERTGGSVSTLTIQRTQQEDSAVYLCASSSDRVYEQYFGPGTRLTVT.

This chain uses TRBV6-5 with TRBJ1-1; 8 bases fit TRBD1. The CDR3 covers 16 residues. Germline V gives CDR1 MNHEY, CDR2 SVGAGI. Losses at the gene ends were 4 bases for V and 5 bases for J; bases not matched to a gene: 12. CDR3 in DNA: TGTGCCAGCAGTTTCGAACTGGACAGGGTGATGACTGAAGCTTTCTTT. Its translation is CASSFELDRVMTEAFF.

A single count supports this clone. The V and J genes are TRBV7-3 and TRBJ2-7, with D possibly matching TRBD1 (5 bases). The V end lost 8 bases, the J end lost 6 bases, and 20 bases lay between the germline ends. The CDR3 totals 14 residues. The germline V gene encodes CDR1 SGHTA and CDR2 FQGTGA. CDR3 DNA sequence: TGTGCCAGCGATTCCCCCAGGGCCCTCTCCGAGCAGTACTTC. Translation: CASDSPRALSEQYF. The entire variable domain, with the rest obtained from reference TRBV7-3 and TRBJ2-7, is as follows: GAGVSQTPSNKVTEKGKYVELRCDPISGHTALYWYRQSLGQGPEFLIYFQGTGAADDSGLPNDRFFAVRPEGSVSTLKIQRTERGDSAVYLCASDSPRALSEQYFGPGTRLTVT.